This T cell receptor (beta chain) was documented in a study of shared clonotypes between healthy human individuals. At the level of the study: The study drew on a couple of women and a few men aged 18 to 49 as donors. Study-wide findings and caveats: Naive CD4 clonotypes overlapped across a handful of donors at roughly 5%. The expectation was that sequencing depth would affect clonotype sharing among donors.

Once extracted for a subset, genomic DNA was divided evenly among several immunoSEQ plates. Measured with immunoSEQ multiplex PCR; TCRdb has only the in-frame clones, and not every one. The profile shows about 2.4 million clones, approximately 93% of them singletons. CDR3 size: 14 residues. The V gene lost 1 base and the J gene lost 2 bases, with 8 bases spanning the gap. Germline V CDR1 and CDR2: LGHNA, YNFKEQ. A remark on this clone: Its antigen is unidentified.

V is TRBV4-2 and J is TRBJ1-2; D gene uncertain. Input material: naive CD4+ T cells from PBMCs. Subset given: CD45RA+ positively selected. This clonotype was sampled from a man aged 18 to 30 in good health. Some clones in this sample may be carry-over from other donors' samples. CDR3 region: CASSQVAGNYGYTF. The CDR3 coding sequence is TGTGCCAGCAGCCAAGTCGCGGGGAACTATGGCTACACCTTC.